Below, 20 T cell receptor beta chains from the same sample are listed, as sequenced in a study of T cell repertoires in cytomegalovirus infection. No antigen has been identified for these receptors. TCRdb used MiXCR to reprocess the reads, holding one entry per CDR3 protein. The sample holds approximately 390,000 distinct CDR3 sequences, 34% seen once. Source: cultured PBMCs, taken from culture after CMV antigen stimulation. The receptors shown here come from a human donor in good health (CMV status not recorded). Some clones in this sample may be carry-over from other donors' samples.

The chain combines TRBV5-1 with TRBJ2-2, with D possibly called TRBD1 or TRBD2 (5 bases each). Trimming shortened V by 6 bases and J by 5 bases, and 17 bases separated the two germline ends. This CDR3 contains 15 residues. Germline V gene lookup returns CDR1 SGHRS and CDR2 YFSETQ. The CDR3 is CASTSNRPGTGELFF. CDR3 coding DNA: TGCGCCAGCACATCTAACAGGCCGGGGACCGGGGAGCTGTTTTTT.

This clonotype was seen a few times. The chain uses TRBV7-6 and TRBJ2-1, with TRBD2 identical over 11 bases. V shed 1 base, J shed 10 bases, and the junction held 12 bases outside the gene matches. The germline V gene has CDR1 SGHVS and CDR2 FNYEAQ. The CDR3 runs 17 residues. Written as DNA, the CDR3 is TGTGCCAGCAGCTTAGAACTAGCGGGAGCGATTGTCAGCGAGCAGTTCTTC. Translation: CASSLELAGAIVSEQFF. The variable domain in full, completed from reference TRBV7-6 and TRBJ2-1, reads GAGVSQSPRYKVTKRGQDVALRCDPISGHVSLYWYRQALGQGPEFLTYFNYEAQQDKSGLPNDRFSAERPEGSISTLTIQRTEQRDSAMYRCASSLELAGAIVSEQFFGPGTRLTVL.

Only a few counts were recorded for this clonotype. The CDR3 bases are TGTGCCAGCAGACCGACAGGTTCTGATACGCAGTATTTT. Translation: CASRPTGSDTQYF. This rearrangement joins TRBV6-5 to TRBJ2-3; possible D gene TRBD1, 6 bases. The CDR3 loop spans 13 amino acids. V lost 6 bases and J 6 bases, leaving 13 bases between the germline ends. The germline V gene has CDR1 MNHEY and CDR2 SVGAGI.

This clonotype occurred a few times. CDR3 DNA: TGTGCCAGCAGTTCCCGACCGTTAGGCACTGAAGCTTTCTTT. Residues: CASSSRPLGTEAFF. J is TRBJ1-1 and V is TRBV12-3 or TRBV12-4; D gene unclear. CDR3 length: 14 residues. Trimming took 4 bases from V and 4 from J, leaving 13 bases between them.

This clonotype was seen a handful of times. The chain links TRBV24-1 to TRBJ2-5; the D is unclear. Germline CDR1 is KGHDR and CDR2 is SFDVKD. V lost 4 bases to trimming and J lost 4 bases, with 9 bases between them. The CDR3 extends over 13 amino acids. CDR3 DNA sequence: TGTGCCACCAGTGACCTCGGCAGAGAGACCCAGTACTTC. Translating it yields CATSDLGRETQYF.

The chain has TRBV18 and TRBJ2-7; D is unclear. The germline gives CDR1 KGHSH, CDR2 LQKENI. Deletions cut 3 bases from V and 3 bases from J, with 9 bases between. CDR3 size: 13 residues. The CDR3, as DNA: TGTGCCAGCTCACCGGCCACGAGCTACGAGCAGTACTTC. Encoded protein: CASSPATSYEQYF.

The chain has TRBV4-3 and TRBJ2-7, with TRBD2 identical over 8 bases. Trimming took 4 bases from V and 4 from J; bases not matched to a gene: 9. The CDR3 is 15 amino acids. Germline values: CDR1 LGHNA, CDR2 YSLEER. In DNA form, the CDR3 reads TGCGCCAGCAGCCCGGGACTAGTCTCGGCGTACGAGCAGTACTTC. Translating gives CASSPGLVSAYEQYF.

This clonotype has just a few counts. This chain uses TRBV4-3 with TRBJ2-2, with no clear D. This CDR3 has 15 amino acids. V was pared by 0 bases and J by 3 bases, with 8 bases between. CDR1 and CDR2 from the germline V gene are LGHNA and YSLEER. Here the CDR3 DNA reads TGCGCCAGCAGCCAAGAACTCTACTACACCGGGGAGCTGTTTTTT. It is translated as CASSQELYYTGELFF.

This clonotype was counted once. The chain links TRBV9 to TRBJ2-5; a possible D gene is TRBD1 (6 bases). V was cut by 3 bases and J by 4 bases, with 16 bases left in between. This CDR3 spans 15 amino acids. Germline CDR1 and CDR2: SGDLS and YYNGEE. The CDR3 DNA is TGTGCCAGCAGCGCCCAGATGGGGGCCGGAGAGACCCAGTACTTC. Protein sequence: CASSAQMGAGETQYF.

This clonotype was counted a few times. The chain couples TRBV6-5 to TRBJ2-6, with 7 bases that match TRBD1. With V trimmed by 5 bases and J by 2 bases, 0 bases remained unmatched. The V gene's germline CDR1 is MNHEY and CDR2 SVGAGI. The CDR3 length is 14 residues. The CDR3 nucleotides read TGTGCCAGCAGTGGGACAGCTGGGGCCAACGTCCTGACTTTC. Encoded protein: CASSGTAGANVLTF.

This clonotype was counted at least ten times. V gene TRBV7-2 combines with J gene TRBJ2-7; unclear D gene. Trimming pared 3 bases from V and 4 bases from J, leaving 10 bases between. The CDR3 is made up of 13 amino acids. CDR1 and CDR2 (germline): SGHTA, FQGNSA. The CDR3 DNA is TGTGCCAGCAGCTTGGGGATGTATTACGAGCAGTACGTC. This translates into CASSLGMYYEQYV.

In its sample, this clonotype was seen a few times. The J gene is TRBJ1-2, the V gene TRBV12-3 or TRBV12-4, with D perhaps matching TRBD1 (6 bases). Trimming removed 6 bases at V and 1 base at J, with 15 bases between. The CDR3 consists of 15 residues. CDR3 nucleotide sequence: TGTGCCAGCAGCCTTTACAGGGACTTTAACTATGGCTACACCTTC. This translates into CASSLYRDFNYGYTF.

This clonotype was counted at least ten times. J is TRBJ1-6 and V is TRBV7-2; TRBD1 matches 10 bases. Per the germline V gene, CDR1 is SGHTA and CDR2 is FQGNSA. The CDR3 runs to 16 residues. After removal of 5 bases from V and 5 bases from J, the junction contained 6 bases not matched to a gene. CDR3 sequence reads: CASSPPGTGDNSPLHF. The CDR3 coding sequence is TGTGCCAGCAGCCCCCCCGGGACAGGGGATAATTCACCCCTCCACTTT.

The chain employs TRBV2 and TRBJ2-1; the match to TRBD2 covers 7 bases. V was pared by 3 bases and J by 6 bases, with 5 bases of the junction left unmatched. The CDR3 spans 14 residues. Germline V gene lookup returns CDR1 SNHLY and CDR2 FYNNEI. CDR3: CASSEPGGLNEQFF. DNA for the CDR3: TGTGCCAGCAGTGAGCCGGGAGGCCTCAATGAGCAGTTCTTC.

In this sample, this clonotype turned up many times. The chain is built from TRBV11-2 and TRBJ2-3; 7 bases are a match to TRBD2. CDR3 size: 14 residues. Germline V gives CDR1 SGHAT, CDR2 FQNNGV. Trimming at V came to 6 bases and at J to 4 bases, leaving 7 bases not matched to a gene. The DNA for the CDR3 is TGTGCCAGCAGGAGCGGGGTAGTCCCAGATACGCAGTATTTT. This translates into CASRSGVVPDTQYF.

The chain employs TRBV3-1 and TRBJ1-6; weak D call: TRBD1 (5 bases). Per germline, CDR1 LGHDT and CDR2 YNNKEL (reference sequence). The CDR3 extends over 18 amino acids. V gave up 4 bases and J gave up 7 bases, with 23 bases separating them. In nucleotides, the CDR3 is TGTGCCAGCAGCCCCAGCAATCCTTGGGGGGACTCGAATTCACCCCTCCACTTT. This encodes CASSPSNPWGDSNSPLHF.

Here the CDR3 DNA reads TGTGCCAGCAGGGAGCTAGCTTCAGATACGCAGTATTTT. Its translation is CASRELASDTQYF. The rearrangement joins TRBV28 to TRBJ2-3; possibly TRBD2 for D (5 bases). V shed 6 bases and J shed 4 bases, with 11 bases lying between them. In germline, CDR1 is MDHEN, CDR2 SYDVKM. This CDR3 is built from 13 residues.

The CDR3 loop reads CASSGAGQGGYGYTF. In DNA, the CDR3 is TGTGCCAGCAGTGGCGCCGGACAGGGGGGCTATGGCTACACCTTC. This chain links TRBV12-3 or TRBV12-4 with TRBJ1-2, with 10 bases matching TRBD1. The V segment lost 5 bases and the J segment 4 bases; nucleotides outside the gene matches: 7. CDR3 length: 15 amino acids.

This sequence joins TRBV19 and TRBJ2-1; no clear D. This CDR3 contains 14 residues. Trimming took off 6 bases at V and 11 bases at J, with 20 bases between the two ends. The germline gives CDR1 LNHDA, CDR2 SQIVND (reference sequence). The CDR3 DNA sequence: TGTGCCAGTAGGTCCCCTCTACTTACAATGAAGCAGTTCTTC. Amino acids: CASRSPLLTMKQFF.

The chain links TRBV7-2 to TRBJ2-3; D gene unclear. Germline-derived CDR1 and CDR2 are SGHTA and FQGNSA. The CDR3 totals 15 residues. V lost 3 bases to trimming and J lost 5 bases, with 15 bases between them. CDR3 in DNA: TGTGCCAGCAGCTTTGAGCGAATCATTGGAGATACGCAGTATTTT. The encoded protein is CASSFERIIGDTQYF.